These T cell receptor beta chains were read from a single sample in a study of control samples from healthy donors and cancer patients. The protocol was immunoSEQ multiplex PCR, while the TCRdb copy is restricted to in-frame clones and leaves out a portion. The sample records under 200,000 clones, 96% being singletons. The sample was blood. The receptor source for this set is a woman aged 25 to 39 in good health. Each CDR3 is given with its conserved first and last residue. A D gene is named only where the DNA matches it firmly. Part of the rows lack a size; the others show once, few, many or a class for expanded clones.

CDR3 length	D gene	V gene	J gene	clone size	CDR3 DNA	CDR3 protein
15	TRBD1	TRBV4-2	TRBJ2-1	once	TGTGCCAGCAGATATGGTGAACAGGGGAACAATGAGCAGTTCTTC	CASRYGEQGNNEQFF
17	TRBD1	TRBV5-1	TRBJ1-6	.	TGCGCCAGCAGTTTATTAGGAGGGACAGCTTATAATTCACCCCTCCACTTT	CASSLLGGTAYNSPLHF
11	.	TRBV12-3/TRBV12-4	TRBJ1-1	.	TGTGCCAGCACCAGACAGGCTATTACTTTCTTT	CASTRQAITFF
14	TRBD2	TRBV7-3	TRBJ2-3	.	TGTGCCAGCAGCGGAGCGGGAGGGGCAGATACGCAGTATTTT	CASSGAGGADTQYF
16	.	TRBV19	TRBJ1-1	.	TGTGCCAGTAGTTCCTGGGGGAGACGGCCGAACACTGAAGCTTTCTTT	CASSSWGRRPNTEAFF
11	.	TRBV6-5	TRBJ1-6	.	TGTGCCAGCAGTTACAATTCACCCCTCCACTTT	CASSYNSPLHF
15	.	TRBV5-1	TRBJ1-1	.	TGCGCCAGCAGCGTGGGTATGCCCACCAACACTGAAGCTTTCTTT	CASSVGMPTNTEAFF
13	.	TRBV9	TRBJ2-2	once	TGTGCCAGCAGCGTAGGATCGGCCGGGGAGCTGTTTTTT	CASSVGSAGELFF
15	TRBD1	TRBV2	TRBJ2-7	.	TGTGCCAGCAGGCCCGACAGGGGGGGAATGAACGAGCAGTACTTC	CASRPDRGGMNEQYF
16	TRBD1	TRBV6-1	TRBJ1-6	.	TGTGCCAGCAGTGAAATAGGAGGACAGGGGAATTCACCCCTCCACTTT	CASSEIGGQGNSPLHF
13	.	TRBV7-6	TRBJ1-2	once	TGTGCCAGCTCCCAGGGTGCTAACTATGGCTACACCTTC	CASSQGANYGYTF
20	TRBD2	TRBV28	TRBJ2-3	.	TGTGCCAGCAGTCGGACGGGACTAGCGGGGGAGCTCACTAGCACAGATACGCAGTATTTT	CASSRTGLAGELTSTDTQYF
15	TRBD2	TRBV5-1	TRBJ2-2	.	TGCGCCAGCAGCCGGACTAGCGGGAAGTCCGGGGAGCTGTTTTTT	CASSRTSGKSGELFF
14	TRBD1	TRBV4-1	TRBJ1-1	.	TGCGCCAGCAGCCACGGGACAGGGGGCACTGAAGCTTTCTTT	CASSHGTGGTEAFF
15	TRBD2	TRBV19	TRBJ2-1	.	TGTGCCAGTAGTCTACCGGGACTAGCGGGGGTTGAGCAGTTCTTC	CASSLPGLAGVEQFF
12	TRBD1	TRBV5-1	TRBJ2-7	.	TGCGCCAGCAGCCCAACCGGGACAGGGGCCCACTTC	CASSPTGTGAHF
16	TRBD2	TRBV19	TRBJ2-2	.	TGTGCCAGTAGTCTCAGGACTAGCGGGCCCACCGGGGAGCTGTTTTTT	CASSLRTSGPTGELFF
14	TRBD2	TRBV5-4	TRBJ2-7	once	TGTGCCAGCAGCTCCGGACTAGCGCACTACGAGCAGTACTTC	CASSSGLAHYEQYF
13	.	TRBV7-2	TRBJ2-3	.	TGTGCCAGCAGCTTCTTCCAGACAGATACGCAGTATTTT	CASSFFQTDTQYF
16	TRBD1	TRBV4-2	TRBJ2-5	.	TGTGCCAGCAGCCAAGTCGAGGGACAGGGATCTGAGACCCAGTACTTC	CASSQVEGQGSETQYF
13	TRBD2	TRBV4-2	TRBJ2-1	.	TGTGCCAGCAGCCTCGCGGGGGGGAATGAGCAGTTCTTC	CASSLAGGNEQFF
13	TRBD1	TRBV4-1	TRBJ1-2	.	TGCGCCAGCAGACCCGGGACAGGGGATGGCTACACCTTC	CASRPGTGDGYTF
15	TRBD2	TRBV2	TRBJ2-2	.	TGTGCCAGTCGACTAGCGAGCGCGAACACCGGGGAGCTGTTTTTT	CASRLASANTGELFF
13	.	TRBV18	TRBJ1-2	.	TGTGCCAGCTCACCGGATTCTTGGCACGGCTACACCTTC	CASSPDSWHGYTF
17	.	TRBV2	TRBJ2-5	.	TGTGCCAGCCAAAGGGAGGACTTTTGGGGGGCCCAAGAGACCCAGTACTTC	CASQREDFWGAQETQYF
15	.	TRBV29-1	TRBJ2-3	.	TGCAGCGTTGCCAACGCAGGGTTTAGCACAGATACGCAGTATTTT	CSVANAGFSTDTQYF
18	.	TRBV19	TRBJ2-2	once	TGTGCCAGTAGTCCCCGGGACCGCGCCCCCTTCCACACCGGGGAGCTGTTTTTT	CASSPRDRAPFHTGELFF
17	.	TRBV18	TRBJ2-5	.	TGTGCCAGCTCACCATATAATCCCACCAGGCACCAAGAGACCCAGTACTTC	CASSPYNPTRHQETQYF
15	.	TRBV7-9	TRBJ2-7	once	TGTGCCAGCAGCCCGAGAGGAGGGACCAAGAACGAGCAGTACTTC	CASSPRGGTKNEQYF
17	.	TRBV28	TRBJ1-5	once	TGTGCCAGCAGTTTTGGGCCGGCGGGGTATAGCAATCAGCCCCAGCATTTT	CASSFGPAGYSNQPQHF
16	TRBD1	TRBV2	TRBJ1-5	.	TGTGCCAGCAGTGGAGTGGGAGGGGGCCTAGATCAGCCCCAGCATTTT	CASSGVGGGLDQPQHF
13	.	TRBV5-4	TRBJ2-5	.	TGTGCCAGCAGCGGAAAGGGGGGAGAGACCCAGTACTTC	CASSGKGGETQYF
14	TRBD1	TRBV24-1	TRBJ1-2	.	TGTGCCACCAGTGACGGTGAGACAGGGAATGGCTACACCTTC	CATSDGETGNGYTF
14	.	TRBV21-1	TRBJ1-1	.	.	CASSKVAQGTEAFF
14	.	TRBV6-5	TRBJ1-2	.	TGTGCCAGCAGTCTACAGGGTCGCGGCTATGGCTACACCTTC	CASSLQGRGYGYTF
16	.	TRBV28	TRBJ1-4	.	TGTGCCAGCAGTTTGATGGGGCACAGTGATCAGGGAAAACTGTTTTTT	CASSLMGHSDQGKLFF
17	.	TRBV5-1	TRBJ2-6	.	TGCGCCAGCAGCTTAAGGGGGGTCCTCTCTGGGGCCAACGTCCTGACTTTC	CASSLRGVLSGANVLTF
16	.	TRBV6-2/TRBV6-3	TRBJ2-7	.	TGTGCCAGCAGTGCCTCCGGGAGAATCGGCTCCTACGAGCAGTACTTC	CASSASGRIGSYEQYF
15	.	TRBV5-6	TRBJ1-1	.	TGTGCCAGCAGCACGTCCGGGACATATAACACTGAAGCTTTCTTT	CASSTSGTYNTEAFF
14	.	TRBV5-6	TRBJ2-2	.	TGTGCCAGCAGCTTGCGCGGGCGGACCGGGGAGCTGTTTTTT	CASSLRGRTGELFF
15	.	TRBV3-1/TRBV3-2	TRBJ2-3	.	TGTGCCAGCAGCCCGGGATTCCTTGGGGCAGATACGCAGTATTTT	CASSPGFLGADTQYF
13	.	TRBV30	TRBJ1-5	.	TGTGCCTGGAGTATCCAGGCTCGAAAGCCCCAGCATTTT	CAWSIQARKPQHF
13	.	TRBV7-7	TRBJ2-5	.	TGTGCTAGCAGCTGGACGGTACAAGAGACCCAGTACTTC	CASSWTVQETQYF
13	.	TRBV5-1	TRBJ2-1	.	TGCGCCAGCAGCCGGGAGCAAGGACGAAAGCGGTTCTTC	CASSREQGRKRFF
15	.	TRBV9	TRBJ2-1	.	TGTGCCAGCAGCGTAGTCTCGAGCTCCTACAATGAGCAGTTCTTC	CASSVVSSSYNEQFF
14	TRBD1	TRBV30	TRBJ1-4	.	TGTGCCTGGAGTACCGGGACAGATTATGAAAAACTGTTTTTT	CAWSTGTDYEKLFF
15	.	TRBV9	TRBJ1-3	.	TGTGCCAGCAGCGTCGACAGTGTTGCTGGAAACACCATATATTTT	CASSVDSVAGNTIYF
16	.	TRBV6-5	TRBJ2-3	.	TGTGCCAGCAGTTACTCGTACGAGACTGTCGTAGATACGCAGTATTTT	CASSYSYETVVDTQYF
14	TRBD1	TRBV28	TRBJ2-3	.	TGTGCCAGCAGCCGGGACAGGGGCACAGATACGCAGTATTTT	CASSRDRGTDTQYF
15	.	TRBV5-1	TRBJ2-1	.	TGCGCCAGCAGCTTGGGGTCAGAATCCTACAATGAGCAGTTCTTC	CASSLGSESYNEQFF
15	TRBD1	TRBV2	TRBJ2-1	.	TGTGCCAGCGGAGCCGGACAGGGGGCGCGGAATGAGCAGTTCTTC	CASGAGQGARNEQFF
16	TRBD2	TRBV15	TRBJ2-7	.	TGTGCCACCAGCAGAGATCAGGGTCCGGGAGGGTACGAGCAGTACTTC	CATSRDQGPGGYEQYF
20	TRBD1	TRBV5-4	TRBJ1-6	.	TGTGCCAGCAGCACGAACTCCGGGACAGGGGTCGGCTCCTATAATTCACCCCTCCACTTT	CASSTNSGTGVGSYNSPLHF
13	.	TRBV30	TRBJ2-2	few	TGTGCCTGGACAAACCGACCCACCGGGGAGCTGTTTTTT	CAWTNRPTGELFF